This entry features one T cell receptor beta chain sequence. The antigen is unknown. Germline V gives CDR1 SGHVS, CDR2 FNYEAQ. This CDR3 is built from 12 residues. V lost 0 bases and J lost 5, with 4 bases in between. Treatment denoted: roughly nine-day PBMC culture with coronavirus spike peptide pools or control peptides (ViraFEST assay). Having spent ten to eleven days in culture, CD4+ T cells were then isolated by negative selection. The record originates from a study of vaccination and CD4 T cells after COVID-19. CD4+ T cells that had been cultured provided DNA sequenced with the Oncomine TCR Beta short-read assay. TCRdb reprocessed the PCR reads with MiXCR, giving one entry per CDR3 protein. Of approximately 12,000 distinct CDR3 sequences listed, roughly three fifths were seen once; the top ten hold less than 15%.

Sequenced input: CD4+ T cells from blood, cultured in vitro. The source of this sequence is a human donor who had recovered from COVID-19. This chain uses TRBV7-6 with TRBJ2-5; D not certain. CDR3 nucleotide sequence: TGTGCCAGCAGCTTAGCTCTGGAGACCCAGTACTTC. Translating it yields CASSLALETQYF.